The TCR beta chain described here comes from a study of blood T cell repertoires in COVID-19. The wider study: The United States, Italy and Spain were the sources of the acute and convalescent COVID-19 samples. T cells, B-cell-depleted T cells, or PBMCs supplied cDNA or gDNA.

This clone was seen only once. This CDR3 has 13 residues. Germline CDR1 SQVTM, CDR2 ANQGSEA. V was trimmed by 4 bases and J by 6 bases, leaving 12 bases between them. Authors' data handling: Estimated nucleated cell counts came from reference gene primer amplification. Sequenced by immunoSEQ multiplex PCR; TCRdb stores in-frame clones only, minus some. That table is the source of V, J and clone size, and D and trimming were worked out from the DNA. Among approximately 90,000 clones listed, 85% were seen once. The sequenced sample was peripheral blood. The V and J genes are TRBV29-1 and TRBJ2-2, with a possible D match to TRBD2 (5 bases). This receptor was taken from a man older than 75 with acute or convalescent COVID-19. The CDR3 loop is CSVVPGSAGELFF. The DNA for the CDR3 is TGCAGCGTTGTTCCGGGATCAGCCGGGGAGCTGTTTTTT.